These 19 T cell receptor beta chains were all obtained from the same sample, sequenced in a study of breast tumors, draining lymph nodes, adjacent tissues. Axillary draining lymph nodes of breast cancer patients supplied the node samples. MiXCR, applied by TCRdb to the multiplex PCR reads, yields one record per CDR3 protein. The table records fewer than 200,000 distinct CDR3 sequences, 25% to 40% of them present only once. The sample taken for sequencing was axillary lymph node tissue. These receptors were obtained from a female donor with breast cancer. Some clones in this sample may be carry-over from other donors' samples.

This clonotype has at least ten counts. This chain links TRBV19 with TRBJ1-5; D remains unclear. Germline V CDR1 and CDR2: LNHDA, SQIVND (reference sequence). This CDR3 spans 14 amino acids. The germline V and J ends were trimmed by 3 bases and 2 bases, with 8 bases remaining between them. This CDR3 is CASSIEGGNQPQHF. CDR3 bases: TGTGCCAGTAGTATTGAGGGTGGCAATCAGCCCCAGCATTTT. Supplemented by reference TRBV19 and TRBJ1-5, the full variable domain reads DGGITQSPKYLFRKEGQNVTLSCEQNLNHDAMYWYRQDPGQGLRLIYYSQIVNDFQKGDIAEGYSVSREKKESFPLTVTSAQKNPTAFYLCASSIEGGNQPQHFGDGTRLSIL.

This clonotype was seen ten or more times. The chain recombines TRBV5-1 with TRBJ1-6; 12 nucleotides line up with TRBD1. Looked up from germline, CDR1 is SGHRS and CDR2 is YFSETQ. V was pared by 4 bases and J by 8 bases, with 7 bases of the junction left unmatched. The CDR3 spans 16 residues. The chain's CDR3 is CASSGTGGLRDSPLHF. Here the CDR3 DNA reads TGCGCCAGCAGCGGGACAGGGGGCCTTAGGGATTCACCCCTCCACTTT. The entire variable domain, with the rest obtained from reference TRBV5-1 and TRBJ1-6, is as follows: KAGVTQTPRYLIKTRGQQVTLSCSPISGHRSVSWYQQTPGQGLQFLFEYFSETQRNKGNFPGRFSGRQFSNSRSEMNVSTLELGDSALYLCASSGTGGLRDSPLHFGNGTRLTVT.

This clonotype was recorded at least ten times. The V gene is TRBV3-1, the J gene TRBJ2-2; D uncertain. The V gene lost 4 bases and the J gene lost 6 bases, with 15 bases spanning the gap. CDR1 and CDR2 from the germline V gene are LGHDT and YNNKEL (reference sequence). The CDR3 is made up of 15 amino acids. The CDR3, as DNA: TGTGCCAGCAGCCTTTCTAGAGGTAACCCCGGGGAGCTGTTTTTT. Protein sequence: CASSLSRGNPGELFF.

The table lists this clonotype with many counts. The chain employs TRBV10-1 and TRBJ1-2; D is undetermined. Trimming took off 3 bases at V and 13 bases at J, with 18 bases between the two ends. The germline V gene encodes CDR1 WNHNN and CDR2 SYGVQD (reference sequence). CDR3 length: 13 residues. This CDR3 is CASSEGQAASATF. Here the CDR3 DNA reads TGCGCCAGCAGTGAAGGTCAGGCGGCTTCTGCCACCTTC.

The V gene is TRBV6-1, the J gene TRBJ2-5; D uncertain. V was pared by 5 bases and J by 1 base, with 11 bases between. The germline V gene has CDR1 MNHNS and CDR2 SASEGT. The CDR3 covers 14 residues. Here the CDR3 reads CASSHFTSQETQYF. The CDR3 bases are TGTGCCAGCAGTCACTTTACATCCCAAGAGACCCAGTACTTC.

CDR3 residues: CASSFPRVPDTQYF. CDR3 in DNA: TGTGCCAGTAGTTTCCCCCGGGTCCCAGATACGCAGTATTTT. The chain links TRBV19 to TRBJ2-3; D gene uncertain. Germline V gene data show CDR1 as LNHDA and CDR2 as SQIVND (reference sequence). The CDR3 has 14 residues. V was shortened by 5 bases and J by 4 bases, with 13 bases between the two germline ends.

This clonotype has just a few counts. V gene TRBV27 combines with J gene TRBJ2-1; 10 bases align to TRBD2. The length of the CDR3 is 15 residues. Germline lookup yields CDR1 MNHEY and CDR2 SMNVEV (reference sequence). Germline trimming cut 5 bases from V and 4 bases from J; bases unmatched to any gene: 5. The CDR3, as DNA: TGTGCCAGCAGTAGAGCGGGAGGGGGATACAATGAGCAGTTCTTC. It yields the protein CASSRAGGGYNEQFF.

The genes are TRBV5-6 and TRBJ1-4; D may be TRBD1 (5 bases). CDR1 and CDR2 (germline): SGHDT, YYEEEE. CDR3 size: 17 residues. Deletions cut 1 base from V and 3 bases from J, with 16 bases between. The CDR3 nucleotides are TGTGCCAGCAGCTTGCCCAGCGGGGGGTACGCTAATGAAAAACTGTTTTTT. This translates into CASSLPSGGYANEKLFF.

This clonotype was counted many times. The V and J genes are TRBV6-5 and TRBJ1-3, with D hard to call. Germline values: CDR1 MNHEY, CDR2 SVGAGI. This CDR3 is built from 16 residues. The V end was cut by 0 bases, the J end by 4 bases, with 13 bases between. CDR3 region: CASSYSKWRSGNTIYF. CDR3 nucleotide sequence: TGTGCCAGCAGTTACTCGAAATGGAGGTCAGGAAACACCATATATTTT.

V usage is TRBV12-3 or TRBV12-4 and J usage is TRBJ2-3, with 9 bases aligning to TRBD2. V shed 5 bases and J 4 bases; nucleotides not matched to a gene: 10. The CDR3 covers 16 residues. The CDR3 sequence: CASSPQAGGRADTQYF. The CDR3 DNA reads as TGTGCCAGCAGTCCCCAAGCGGGAGGTAGGGCAGATACGCAGTATTTT.

Regarding this clonotype: The CDR3 does not close with the conserved phenylalanine or tryptophan, likely indicating a read error. The rearrangement joins TRBV12-3 or TRBV12-4 to TRBJ2-3; D might be TRBD2 (5 bases). The V end lost 10 bases, the J end lost 1 base, and 24 bases lay between the germline ends. CDR3 length: 17 amino acids. CDR3: CAIIVHRTRAGTDTQYS. DNA of the CDR3: TGTGCCATCATCGTCCACCGTACGAGGGCGGGCACAGATACGCAGTATTCT.

The chain combines TRBV2 with TRBJ1-6; 7 bases align to TRBD1. V was clipped by 6 bases and J by 4 bases; unmatched bases: 3. The CDR3 runs 14 residues. Germline V lookup: CDR1 SNHLY, CDR2 FYNNEI. The CDR3 loop reads CASRETGYNSPLHF. For the CDR3, the DNA is TGTGCCAGCAGGGAGACAGGGTATAATTCACCCCTCCACTTT.

The chain recombines TRBV7-9 with TRBJ2-1; maybe TRBD2 (6 bases). The germline V and J ends were trimmed by 4 bases and 8 bases, with 18 bases remaining between them. The CDR3 consists of 15 residues. Germline lookup yields CDR1 SEHNR and CDR2 FQNEAQ (reference sequence). The CDR3: CASSSLDGSKYEQFF. DNA for the CDR3: TGTGCCAGCAGCTCCCTGGACGGGAGTAAGTATGAGCAGTTCTTC.

This clonotype has more than one count but fewer than ten. This may come from a read error, since a much larger clone is one base off. The gene calls are TRBV7-6 and TRBJ2-7, with 7 positions matching TRBD1. CDR3 size: 15 residues. Germline V gene data show CDR1 as SGHVS and CDR2 as FNYEAQ. The CDR3 nucleotides are TGTGCCAGCAGCTACATGACAGGGAGAGAAAGGGAGCAGCACTTC. Its translation is CASSYMTGREREQHF.

This clonotype was observed at least ten times. The gene calls are TRBV6-5 and TRBJ1-5; D is perhaps TRBD1 (5 bases). This CDR3 is built from 14 residues. Trimming removed 4 bases from V and 3 bases from J, with 10 bases in between. The V gene's germline CDR1 is MNHEY and CDR2 SVGAGI. Here the CDR3 DNA reads TGTGCCAGCAGTTCCGACAGTCACAATCAGCCCCAGCATTTT. Protein: CASSSDSHNQPQHF.

This clonotype was seen repeatedly, ten times or more. The V and J genes are TRBV19 and TRBJ2-7; weak D call: TRBD1 (6 bases). V was trimmed by 3 bases and J by 6 bases, leaving 12 bases between them. The CDR3 is made up of 13 amino acids. Germline lookup yields CDR1 LNHDA and CDR2 SQIVND (reference sequence). In nucleotides, the CDR3 is TGTGCCAGTAGTATCGGCCCCAGGGGCGAGCAGTACTTC. Translated: CASSIGPRGEQYF. Variable domain in full (rest from reference TRBV19 and TRBJ2-7): DGGITQSPKYLFRKEGQNVTLSCEQNLNHDAMYWYRQDPGQGLRLIYYSQIVNDFQKGDIAEGYSVSREKKESFPLTVTSAQKNPTAFYLCASSIGPRGEQYFGPGTRLTVT.

This clonotype was picked up many times. The J gene is TRBJ1-2, the V gene TRBV6-5; D may be TRBD1 (6 bases). V lost 8 bases to trimming and J lost 5 bases, with 21 bases between them. Per the germline V gene, CDR1 is MNHEY and CDR2 is SVGAGI. The CDR3 has 15 residues. The CDR3: CASRILRGWEYGYTF. Written as DNA, the CDR3 is TGTGCCAGCCGAATACTAAGGGGGTGGGAGTATGGCTACACCTTC.

Note on this clonotype: A read error is possible here, since a much larger clone lies one base away. The chain is built from TRBV13 and TRBJ2-2, with 15 bases that match TRBD2. Per the germline V gene, CDR1 is PRHDT and CDR2 is FYEKMQ (reference sequence). The junction had 6 bases not matched to a gene; V was cut back by 6 bases and J by 4 bases. This CDR3 is built from 17 residues. The CDR3: CASRRTSGRAFTGELFF. CDR3 sequence (DNA): TGTGCCAGCAGACGGACTAGCGGGAGGGCGTTCACCGGGGAGCTGTTTTTT. The complete variable domain, with remaining parts taken from reference TRBV13 and TRBJ2-2, reads AAGVIQSPRHLIKEKRETATLKCYPIPRHDTVYWYQQGPGQDPQFLISFYEKMQSDKGSIPDRFSAQQFSDYHSELNMSSLELGDSALYFCASRRTSGRAFTGELFFGEGSRLTVL.

This clonotype appeared many times. The V gene is TRBV10-3, the J gene TRBJ1-4; 7 positions agree with TRBD1. CDR3 length: 14 amino acids. In germline, CDR1 is ENHRY, CDR2 SYGVKD. The V segment lost 8 bases and the J segment 0 bases; nucleotides outside the gene matches: 3. The CDR3 DNA reads as TGTGCCATCGGCACAGGGGCAACTAATGAAAAACTGTTTTTT. Translated, it gives CAIGTGATNEKLFF.